What follows are 15 T cell receptor beta chains derived from one specimen sequenced in a study of shared clonotypes between healthy human individuals. CD45RO-negative, CCR7-positively selected cells formed the naive CD8 fraction, excluding terminally differentiated effector memory CD45RA+ cells. Clones were read by immunoSEQ multiplex PCR, and TCRdb kept only the in-frame ones, dropping some. Of some 2 million clones in the sample, around 96% were seen once. Sequencing was done on a sample of naive CD8+ T cells sorted from blood. These receptors originate from a man younger than 30 in good health.

The V and J genes are TRBV6-1 and TRBJ1-4; D not certain. CDR3 length: 17 amino acids. Germline values: CDR1 MNHNS, CDR2 SASEGT. V lost 1 base and J 8 bases, leaving 20 bases between the germline ends. CDR3 residues: CASSEVFYEDAEEKLFF. DNA of the CDR3: TGTGCCAGCAGTGAAGTATTTTATGAGGACGCTGAAGAAAAACTGTTTTTT.

This chain links TRBV2 with TRBJ1-5; 8 bases map to TRBD1. Germline CDR1 reads SNHLY; CDR2 reads FYNNEI. V lost 4 bases, J lost 7 bases, and 9 bases stayed unmatched. There are 15 residues in the CDR3. The CDR3 sequence is CASSGDRGGVQPQHF. DNA for the CDR3: TGTGCCAGCAGTGGAGACAGGGGAGGGGTACAGCCCCAGCATTTT.

The rearrangement links TRBV5-4 to TRBJ2-7; no clear D. The V end was cut by 0 bases, the J end by 0 bases, with 10 bases between. Looked up from germline, CDR1 is SGHNT and CDR2 is YYREEE (reference sequence). The CDR3 length is 15 residues. In DNA, the CDR3 is TGTGCCAGCAGCTTGGAGGCGGATGACTCCTACGAGCAGTACTTC. Its translation: CASSLEADDSYEQYF.

The V gene is TRBV11-2, the J gene TRBJ1-1; TRBD1 matches at 12 bases. The V segment lost 4 bases and the J segment 3 bases; nucleotides outside the gene matches: 6. CDR1 SGHAT and CDR2 FQNNGV come from the germline V gene. The CDR3 has 16 amino acids. The CDR3, as DNA: TGTGCCAGCAGCTCCGGGACAGGGGGCTCGGACACTGAAGCTTTCTTT. Its protein is CASSSGTGGSDTEAFF.

V is TRBV27 and J is TRBJ1-1; 7 nucleotides line up with TRBD1. Germline trimming cut 11 bases from V and 2 bases from J; bases unmatched to any gene: 14. The germline V gene has CDR1 MNHEY and CDR2 SMNVEV (reference sequence). The CDR3 has 15 amino acids. CDR3 nucleotide sequence: TGTGCCTCACGCGACCCGGGACAGAGAAACACTGAAGCTTTCTTT. It codes for CASRDPGQRNTEAFF.

Here the CDR3 reads CASSTQRVTGDSPLHF. The CDR3 nucleotides read TGCGCCAGCAGCACGCAACGGGTGACAGGGGATTCACCCCTCCACTTT. This chain uses TRBV4-1 with TRBJ1-6; TRBD1 agrees at 8 bases. The V gene's germline CDR1 is MGHRA and CDR2 YSYEKL. V was pared by 5 bases and J by 8 bases, with 11 bases of the junction left unmatched. This CDR3 contains 16 residues.

The rearrangement uses TRBV28 and TRBJ1-6; D is undetermined. Germline lookup yields CDR1 MDHEN and CDR2 SYDVKM. V lost 6 bases and J lost 0, with 15 bases in between. The CDR3 is 17 residues long. The CDR3 DNA reads TGTGCCAGCAGCTTCGGGATTGCCAACTCCTATAATTCACCCCTCCACTTT. It translates to CASSFGIANSYNSPLHF.

The chain is built from TRBV27 and TRBJ2-1; D is perhaps TRBD1 (5 bases). CDR3 length: 18 residues. V was trimmed by 5 bases and J by 0 bases, leaving 20 bases between them. Germline lookup yields CDR1 MNHEY and CDR2 SMNVEV (reference sequence). The CDR3 here is CASSPELGAAYSYNEQFF. The CDR3 region has the DNA TGTGCCAGCAGTCCCGAGTTAGGGGCGGCTTACTCCTACAATGAGCAGTTCTTC.

V gene TRBV5-1 combines with J gene TRBJ2-5, with TRBD1 identical over 7 bases. Germline loops: CDR1 SGHRS, CDR2 YFSETQ. The CDR3 is 16 amino acids. V shed 0 bases and J 2 bases; nucleotides not matched to a gene: 7. CDR3 coding DNA: TGCGCCAGCAGCTTGGAAGCTTGGGGACAGCAAGAGACCCAGTACTTC. Its protein product is CASSLEAWGQQETQYF.

The rearrangement uses TRBV5-5 and TRBJ2-7; perhaps D is TRBD1 or TRBD2 (5 bases each). The germline CDR1 and CDR2 sequences are SGHKS and YYEKEE (reference sequence). V lost 4 bases and J lost 1, with 12 bases in between. The CDR3 loop spans 14 amino acids. Written as DNA, the CDR3 is TGTGCCAGCAGCCCGGGGACGCCATCCTACGAGCAGTACTTC. It specifies CASSPGTPSYEQYF.

The rearrangement links TRBV11-2 to TRBJ1-1, with D unclear. The CDR3 contains 15 residues. Germline V gives CDR1 SGHAT, CDR2 FQNNGV. V was clipped by 5 bases and J by 4 bases, with 17 bases between them. The CDR3 spells CASSPMVAFRTEAFF. The CDR3 nucleotides read TGTGCCAGCAGCCCGATGGTAGCATTTCGCACTGAAGCTTTCTTT.

This rearrangement joins TRBV6-1 to TRBJ2-7; D perhaps matches TRBD1 (7 bases). CDR1 and CDR2 (germline): MNHNS, SASEGT. V dropped 1 base and J dropped 7 bases, with 17 bases sitting between them. The CDR3 sequence is 15 residues long. The CDR3 DNA sequence: TGTGCCAGCAGTGAAGGACAGGGACTCTTGGTTGAGCAGTACTTC. Translated, it gives CASSEGQGLLVEQYF.

This chain joins TRBV27 and TRBJ1-5, with D tentatively TRBD1 (6 bases). Between the trimmed V and J ends, which lost 6 bases and 7 bases, there was a span of 16 bases. This CDR3 has 14 amino acids. CDR1 and CDR2 from the germline V gene are MNHEY and SMNVEV (reference sequence). In DNA form, the CDR3 reads TGTGCCAGCAGCCTAAATGGGGGCACCCAGCCCCAGCATTTT. Protein sequence: CASSLNGGTQPQHF.

This chain connects TRBV6-1 to TRBJ1-2, with TRBD1 identical over 7 bases. Trimming took 3 bases from V and 8 from J; bases not matched to a gene: 12. The CDR3 has 15 residues. From germline, CDR1 is MNHNS and CDR2 SASEGT. CDR3 DNA sequence: TGTGCCAGCAGTGACTACAGGGGCTCGGTAGGGGGCTACACCTTC. It specifies CASSDYRGSVGGYTF.

The chain couples TRBV5-5 to TRBJ2-3; a weak D match, TRBD2 (6 bases). The germline V gene has CDR1 SGHKS and CDR2 YYEKEE (reference sequence). V lost 0 bases to trimming and J lost 2 bases, with 13 bases between them. The CDR3 sequence is 16 residues long. The CDR3 sequence: CASSLVTGGTTDTQYF. The CDR3 nucleotides read TGTGCCAGCAGCTTGGTTACCGGGGGAACCACAGATACGCAGTATTTT.